The 24 T cell receptor beta chains listed next were all sequenced from one sample in a study. Tregs were sorted as CD4+CD25+CD127-/low cells. TCRdb passed the 5' RACE reads through MiXCR, listing each CDR3 protein once. The sample records 35,000 to 45,000 distinct CDR3 sequences, roughly 22% being singletons. The specimen sequenced was Tregs sorted from a lymph node. Source of these receptors: a female donor with breast cancer.

Concerning this clonotype: This could be a read error, since a much larger clone is one nucleotide away. V usage is TRBV6-1 and J usage is TRBJ2-7, with TRBD2 matching over 7 bases. Germline V gives CDR1 MNHNS, CDR2 SASEGT. Trimming removed 6 bases from V and 7 bases from J; junction bases left unmatched: 9. The CDR3 loop spans 13 amino acids. CDR3 sequence (DNA): TGTGCCAGCAGGAGAACGGGGGGTCGGGAGCAGTACTTC. Its translation: CASRRTGGREQYF.

The table lists this clonotype with a few counts. The chain is built from TRBV20-1 and TRBJ2-3; D assignment may be TRBD1 or TRBD2 (7 bases each). Trimming removed 6 bases from V and 3 bases from J, with 25 bases in between. CDR3 length: 17 residues. The germline CDR1 and CDR2 sequences are DFQATT and SNEGSKA (reference sequence). The DNA of the CDR3 is TGCAGTGCCGGGGGGAGGGGGCGGCTAGCGGTTACAGATACGCAGTATTTT. Protein product: CSAGGRGRLAVTDTQYF.

Concerning this clonotype: An end of the junction does not agree with germline; a read error may underlie this. The V and J genes are TRBV9 and TRBJ1-2, with D unresolved. Germline V lookup: CDR1 SGDLS, CDR2 YYNGEE. The CDR3 length is 15 residues. CDR3 DNA: TGTGCCAGCAGCCCGGGAGGTCTGGGAGGCTATGGCTGCACCTTC. Residues: CASSPGGLGGYGCTF.

This clonotype was counted ten times or more. This rearrangement joins TRBV12-3 or TRBV12-4 to TRBJ2-2, with 10 bases fitting TRBD2. The CDR3 runs 15 residues. V gave up 3 bases and J gave up 7 bases; unmatched junction bases: 5. In nucleotides, the CDR3 is TGTGCCAGCAGTTTCCTAGCGGGAGAGGTCGGGGAGCTGTTTTTT. It is translated as CASSFLAGEVGELFF.

A remark on this clonotype: This may be a read error, as it is one base from a much larger clone. The chain uses TRBV12-3 or TRBV12-4 and TRBJ1-5, with D unclear. CDR3 length: 12 amino acids. The CDR3 spells CASSIMNRPQHF. CDR3 coding DNA: TGTGCCAGCAGTATTATGAATCGGCCCCAGCATTTT.

This clonotype showed up just a few times. The rearrangement uses TRBV20-1 and TRBJ2-1; 9 nucleotides align to TRBD2. CDR3 size: 16 residues. The junction had 10 bases not matched to a gene; V was cut back by 0 bases and J by 7 bases. The V gene's germline CDR1 is DFQATT and CDR2 SNEGSKA (reference sequence). The CDR3 DNA reads TGCAGTGCTAGAGATCTCTGGCGGGAGGGCCGTAATGAGCAGTTCTTC. Translated, it gives CSARDLWREGRNEQFF.

The chain carries TRBV4-1 and TRBJ2-1, with 13 bases matching TRBD2. CDR1 and CDR2 (germline): MGHRA, YSYEKL. The CDR3 is 16 amino acids. J gave up 10 bases and V 1 base, and 7 bases lay outside the gene matches. CDR3 residues: CASSQGGGLAGAEQFF. CDR3 nucleotide sequence: TGCGCCAGCAGCCAAGGAGGAGGACTAGCGGGAGCCGAGCAGTTCTTC.

Many counts were recorded for this clonotype. This rearrangement joins TRBV5-1 to TRBJ2-1; D possibly corresponds to TRBD2 (6 bases). The CDR3 is 17 amino acids. V lost 2 bases to trimming and J lost 7 bases, with 22 bases between them. Germline values: CDR1 SGHRS, CDR2 YFSETQ. The DNA for the CDR3 is TGCGCCAGCAGCTTTATTTTAACGGGAGAAGGAAGGAATGAGCAGTTCTTC. Encoded protein: CASSFILTGEGRNEQFF.

A word on this clonotype: Being one base from a much bigger clone, this may be a read error. The chain employs TRBV7-3 and TRBJ2-2, with D perhaps matching TRBD2 (5 bases). Trimming cost V 5 bases and J 7 bases, with 14 bases left between them. Germline V CDR1 and CDR2: SGHTA, FQGTGA. The CDR3 is made up of 14 amino acids. The chain's CDR3 is CASSVGSGGGELFF. The DNA for the CDR3 is TGTGCCAGCAGCGTAGGTTCTGGAGGCGGGGAGCTGTTTTTT.

The CDR3 region has the DNA TGTGCCAGCAGTCTCGGGGTGCAATGGCCCCAGCATTTT. Translation gives CASSLGVQWPQHF. This rearrangement joins TRBV11-2 to TRBJ1-5, with D hard to call. The CDR3 contains 13 residues. CDR1 is SGHAT and CDR2 is FQNNGV in the germline V gene. With 6 bases removed from V and 9 bases from J, the gap between germline ends came to 15 bases.

This clonotype was counted ten times or more. As the CDR3 is not closed by the conserved phenylalanine or tryptophan, this likely results from a read error. The limits of the CDR3 on the DNA are not certain, so only TCRdb's listed CDR3 is given. The chain links TRBV6-1 to TRBJ1-2. CDR1 and CDR2 from the germline V gene are MNHNS and SASEGT. Including both end residues, the CDR3 is 12 amino acids long. The CDR3 sequence: CASSEAWEPVFT.

This chain uses TRBV11-2 with TRBJ2-1; tentative D call: TRBD2 (5 bases). In germline, CDR1 is SGHAT, CDR2 FQNNGV. The length of the CDR3 is 12 residues. V dropped 6 bases and J dropped 10 bases, with 13 bases sitting between them. The CDR3 region has the DNA TGTGCCAGCAGACTAGTAGGGCAGGAGCAGTTCTTC. Protein sequence: CASRLVGQEQFF.

The chain carries TRBV29-1 and TRBJ2-5; a possible D gene is TRBD1 (5 bases). Per germline, CDR1 SQVTM and CDR2 ANQGSEA. V lost 7 bases and J 3 bases, leaving 12 bases between the germline ends. This CDR3 contains 12 residues. CDR3 nucleotides: TGCAGCGCTGAGCAGACAGAAGAGACCCAGTACTTC. Amino acids: CSAEQTEETQYF.

This chain joins TRBV20-1 and TRBJ2-5, with a weak D call TRBD2 (5 bases). Germline lookup yields CDR1 DFQATT and CDR2 SNEGSKA (reference sequence). Trimming stripped 0 bases from V and 5 bases from J, with 16 bases between. The CDR3 is 15 amino acids. The chain's CDR3 is CSARDLRLAEETQYF. The CDR3 nucleotides read TGCAGTGCTAGAGATCTAAGGCTAGCTGAGGAGACCCAGTACTTC.

This clonotype has just a few counts. One end of the junction varies from germline; a read error may be responsible. This chain links TRBV4-2 with TRBJ2-3; no firm D call. CDR1 is LGHNA, CDR2 YNFKEQ, per germline. This CDR3 has 16 amino acids. The CDR3 region is CASSHPGKASKDAQYF. The CDR3 region has the DNA TGTGCCAGCAGCCACCCTGGGAAGGCCTCTAAAGATGCGCAGTATTTT.

This clonotype has a handful of counts. The rearrangement links TRBV7-8 to TRBJ1-1, with TRBD1 as a possible D gene (5 bases). The V gene lost 5 bases and the J gene lost 1 base, with 11 bases spanning the gap. The CDR3 sequence is 14 residues long. CDR1 is SGHVS, CDR2 FQNEAQ, per germline. The CDR3 sequence is CASSLQGSNTEAFF. DNA of the CDR3: TGTGCCAGCAGCCTCCAGGGATCGAACACTGAAGCTTTCTTT.

This clonotype was found a few times. This sequence joins TRBV5-1 and TRBJ1-1; no definite D call. The CDR3 sequence is 14 residues long. The V gene's germline CDR1 is SGHRS and CDR2 YFSETQ. The V end was cut by 0 bases, the J end by 5 bases, with 11 bases between. The CDR3 DNA sequence: TGCGCCAGCAGCTTGGGGTTCGGAGAAACTGAAGCTTTCTTT. This translates into CASSLGFGETEAFF.

V and J are TRBV7-6 and TRBJ1-1; TRBD1 agrees at 7 bases. Germline V CDR1 and CDR2: SGHVS, FNYEAQ. This CDR3 has 14 residues. The CDR3 here is CVSYRGGMNTEAFF. The CDR3 coding sequence is TGTGTCTCATACAGGGGCGGAATGAACACTGAAGCTTTCTTT.

In its sample, this clonotype was seen many times. This chain links TRBV6-6 with TRBJ2-7, with D unclear. Germline CDR1 is MNHNY and CDR2 is SVGAGI (reference sequence). The CDR3 has 13 residues. Trimming pared 6 bases from V and 3 bases from J, leaving 12 bases between. CDR3 coding DNA: TGTGCCAGCAGCCCCGGCCAGGACTACGAGCAGTACTTC. Translation gives CASSPGQDYEQYF.

Points on this clonotype: One junction end does not reproduce the germline sequence, and a read error may be involved. The V call is TRBV5-1, the J call TRBJ2-1, with TRBD2 matching over 10 bases. The CDR3 contains 16 residues. Germline lookup yields CDR1 SGHRS and CDR2 YFSETQ. This CDR3 is CASSLRAGGTRNEQSF. In nucleotides, the CDR3 is TGCGCCAGCAGCCTTCGAGCGGGAGGGACCCGGAATGAGCAGTCCTTC.

This clonotype was seen ten or more times. DNA of the CDR3: TGCAGCGTTGAAGCCGACTCGACTAGCGGGAGGGCCGGGGAGCTGTTTTTT. Its protein is CSVEADSTSGRAGELFF. This rearrangement joins TRBV29-1 to TRBJ2-2, with 14 positions matching TRBD2. CDR1 is SQVTM, CDR2 ANQGSEA, per germline. The CDR3 contains 17 residues. The trim removed 1 base at V and 6 bases at J, leaving 7 bases unmatched.

In regard to this clonotype: A much bigger clone sits one base away, suggesting this may be a read error. This sequence joins TRBV20-1 and TRBJ2-3; D tentatively reads TRBD1 or TRBD2 (5 bases each). The V and J ends lost 7 bases and 4 bases respectively, with 12 bases between them. CDR1 DFQATT and CDR2 SNEGSKA come from the germline V gene (reference sequence). This CDR3 is 12 amino acids long. The DNA of the CDR3 is TGCAGTGGACTCGGGGCCGCAGATACGCAGTATTTT. Protein: CSGLGAADTQYF.

This clonotype was seen more than once but under ten times. This rearrangement joins TRBV7-3 to TRBJ2-1; 9 positions match TRBD2. The junction had 8 bases not matched to a gene; V was cut back by 2 bases and J by 3 bases. The CDR3 runs to 17 residues. Germline V gene lookup returns CDR1 SGHTA and CDR2 FQGTGA. CDR3 sequence (DNA): TGTGCCAGCAGCTTAGGGGGGTCTAGCGGGGACTACAATGAGCAGTTCTTC. Its translation: CASSLGGSSGDYNEQFF.

Concerning this clonotype itself: Compared with germline, one end of the junction differs, possibly owing to a read error. The J gene is TRBJ2-1, the V gene TRBV4-2, with 7 positions matching TRBD2. Looked up from germline, CDR1 is LGHNA and CDR2 is YNFKEQ. The CDR3 has 15 amino acids. The CDR3 DNA reads as TGTGCCGGCAGCCAAGTGGGAGGGCCTATGAATGAGCAGTTCTTC. Translation: CAGSQVGGPMNEQFF.